One sample yielded the 31 T cell receptor beta chains listed below, sequenced in a study of cytomegalovirus exposure and HLA in healthy donors. It was with 60 Vbeta and 13 Jbeta primers that the PCR ran. Using immunoSEQ multiplex PCR, the repertoire was profiled, and TCRdb retains in-frame clones only, with some absent. This table has tens of thousands of clones, roughly 76% appearing once. The specimen was PBMCs. All receptors come from a woman in her thirties or forties in good health and CMV-seronegative.

This clone was counted once. The chain uses TRBV2 and TRBJ1-4; 10 bases match TRBD1. CDR3 length: 14 amino acids. The V and J ends lost 7 bases and 5 bases, in that order; junction bases with no gene match: 4. Per germline, CDR1 SNHLY and CDR2 FYNNEI. CDR3 nucleotides: TGTGCCAGCAATGGGGGACAGGGGAATGAAAAACTGTTTTTT. Translating it yields CASNGGQGNEKLFF.

V and J are TRBV5-1 and TRBJ1-1; D may be TRBD1 (6 bases). Trimming took off 4 bases at V and 1 base at J, with 11 bases between the two ends. In germline, CDR1 is SGHRS, CDR2 YFSETQ. The CDR3 sequence is 14 residues long. The CDR3 loop is CASSRGTSNTEAFF. In nucleotides, the CDR3 is TGCGCCAGCAGCAGGGGGACATCGAACACTGAAGCTTTCTTT.

Comment on this clone: Distinct nucleotide sequences in the sample also encode this CDR3. This rearrangement joins TRBV6-6 to TRBJ2-7; possibly TRBD1 for D (7 bases). Per germline, CDR1 MNHNY and CDR2 SVGAGI (reference sequence). The CDR3 covers 15 residues. The CDR3 loop reads CASSYTGDSSYEQYV. The CDR3 nucleotides are TGTGCCAGCAGTTACACAGGGGACTCATCGTACGAGCAGTACGTT.

V gene TRBV6-6 combines with J gene TRBJ1-6; 7 positions agree with TRBD1. The germline gives CDR1 MNHNY, CDR2 SVGAGI (reference sequence). The CDR3 length is 14 residues. V lost 6 bases, J lost 9 bases, and 8 bases stayed unmatched. The CDR3 DNA reads as TGTGCCAGCAGAACCGGGACAGTTAGTTCACCCCTCCACTTT. Protein: CASRTGTVSSPLHF.

V is TRBV4-2 and J is TRBJ2-1, with D possibly matching TRBD2 (6 bases). The germline V and J ends were trimmed by 0 bases and 6 bases, with 18 bases remaining between them. The CDR3 has 17 residues. The germline V gene encodes CDR1 LGHNA and CDR2 YNFKEQ. In nucleotides, the CDR3 is TGTGCCAGCAGCCAAGAGTTCGCTGCGGGGTGGAGCAATGAGCAGTTCTTC. It is translated as CASSQEFAAGWSNEQFF.

This clone is a singleton in its sample. CDR3 residues: CASSQGAGQIFGYTF. The CDR3 nucleotides read TGTGCCAGCAGCCAAGGGGCCGGACAGATCTTTGGCTACACCTTC. The rearrangement joins TRBV14 to TRBJ1-2; D is possibly TRBD1 (6 bases). CDR1 is SGHDN and CDR2 is FVKESK in the germline V gene. The CDR3 runs to 15 residues. V was cut by 1 base and J by 7 bases, with 16 bases left in between.

J is TRBJ2-1 and V is TRBV5-1, with 12 bases matching TRBD2. Trimming removed 4 bases from V and 4 bases from J; junction bases left unmatched: 15. From germline, CDR1 is SGHRS and CDR2 YFSETQ. The CDR3 totals 19 residues. CDR3 coding DNA: TGCGCCAGCAGCCGTCCAACTAGCGGGGGGCTAAAACTTTACAATGAGCAGTTCTTC. Translation: CASSRPTSGGLKLYNEQFF. The full variable domain, completed using reference TRBV5-1 and TRBJ2-1, is KAGVTQTPRYLIKTRGQQVTLSCSPISGHRSVSWYQQTPGQGLQFLFEYFSETQRNKGNFPGRFSGRQFSNSRSEMNVSTLELGDSALYLCASSRPTSGGLKLYNEQFFGPGTRLTVL.

The chain uses TRBV7-8 and TRBJ1-2; 9 bases map to TRBD1. Germline V lookup: CDR1 SGHVS, CDR2 FQNEAQ. J gave up 8 bases and V 5 bases, and 12 bases lay outside the gene matches. The CDR3 sequence is 15 residues long. CDR3 bases: TGTGCCAGCAGCCTCCCGGGACAGGGTCGGAAGGGCTACACCTTC. Encoded protein: CASSLPGQGRKGYTF.

The rearrangement joins TRBV19 to TRBJ2-5, with 7 bases aligning to TRBD2. The V segment lost 4 bases and the J segment 5 bases; nucleotides outside the gene matches: 10. CDR3 length: 15 residues. Germline CDR1 and CDR2: LNHDA and SQIVND (reference sequence). The CDR3 reads CASSTGRGLGETQYF. CDR3 coding DNA: TGTGCCAGTAGTACTGGGAGGGGCCTCGGGGAGACCCAGTACTTC.

The rearrangement joins TRBV7-2 to TRBJ2-3, with TRBD2 matching 8 bases. CDR3 size: 14 residues. Germline-derived CDR1 and CDR2 are SGHTA and FQGNSA. Trimming cost V 5 bases and J 2 bases; bases outside gene matches: 3. The CDR3 region is CASSPGGATDTQYF. CDR3 DNA sequence: TGTGCCAGCAGCCCCGGGGGGGCCACAGATACGCAGTATTTT. The full variable domain, with the rest looked up from reference TRBV7-2 and TRBJ2-3, is GAGVSQSPSNKVTEKGKDVELRCDPISGHTALYWYRQSLGQGLEFLIYFQGNSAPDKSGLPSDRFSAERTGGSVSTLTIQRTQQEDSAVYLCASSPGGATDTQYFGPGTRLTVL.

Here the CDR3 reads CASSETGGAEQFF. CDR3 nucleotide sequence: TGTGCCAGCAGTGAAACTGGAGGGGCTGAGCAGTTCTTC. The genes are TRBV6-5 and TRBJ2-1; D is perhaps TRBD2 (6 bases). Germline values: CDR1 MNHEY, CDR2 SVGAGI. The CDR3 runs 13 residues. V shed 5 bases and J shed 9 bases, with 14 bases lying between them.

This chain connects TRBV28 to TRBJ1-2; D perhaps matches TRBD1 (5 bases). CDR1 and CDR2 from the germline V gene are MDHEN and SYDVKM. Trimming removed 1 base at V and 2 bases at J, with 17 bases between. This CDR3 has 17 residues. DNA for the CDR3: TGTGCCAGCAGTTTATACAGGTCCCCCACTCAAAACTATGGCTACACCTTC. This gives the protein CASSLYRSPTQNYGYTF.

V gene TRBV2 combines with J gene TRBJ1-5, with D maybe TRBD1 (6 bases). The germline V and J ends were trimmed by 6 bases and 3 bases, with 12 bases remaining between them. Germline values: CDR1 SNHLY, CDR2 FYNNEI. The length of the CDR3 is 14 residues. The DNA of the CDR3 is TGTGCCAGCAGGCCAGGGACACCCAATCAGCCCCAGCATTTT. Translating gives CASRPGTPNQPQHF.

V usage is TRBV4-3 and J usage is TRBJ1-1, with D perhaps TRBD1 (6 bases). This CDR3 has 15 amino acids. The germline V and J ends were trimmed by 0 bases and 10 bases, with 18 bases remaining between them. The germline V gene has CDR1 LGHNA and CDR2 YSLEER. CDR3 residues: CASSQEGGGAPRAFF. Written as DNA, the CDR3 is TGCGCCAGCAGCCAAGAGGGCGGGGGGGCCCCGAGAGCTTTCTTT.

The rearrangement links TRBV4-2 to TRBJ1-3; tentatively, D is TRBD1 (6 bases). V was shortened by 4 bases and J by 1 base, with 11 bases between the two germline ends. The CDR3 runs to 15 residues. Germline CDR1 is LGHNA and CDR2 is YNFKEQ. The CDR3 here is CASSLNRDSGNTIYF. CDR3 nucleotides: TGTGCCAGCAGCCTAAACAGGGATTCTGGAAACACCATATATTTT.

The V gene is TRBV9, the J gene TRBJ2-3; TRBD2 aligns across 9 bases. The CDR3 has 16 residues. The J segment lost 5 bases and the V segment lost 0 bases, leaving 7 bases of the junction unmatched. Germline assignment: CDR1 SGDLS and CDR2 YYNGEE. The CDR3 loop reads CASSVGRGGAGDTQYF. For the CDR3, the DNA is TGTGCCAGCAGCGTAGGTCGCGGGGGGGCGGGAGATACGCAGTATTTT.

This clone was counted only a few times. The J gene is TRBJ2-2, the V gene TRBV7-8; TRBD2 matches at 11 bases. This CDR3 is built from 16 residues. Losses at the gene ends were 5 bases for V and 3 bases for J; bases not matched to a gene: 5. Germline values: CDR1 SGHVS, CDR2 FQNEAQ. The chain's CDR3 is CASSGRLAGYTGELFF. CDR3 bases: TGTGCCAGCAGCGGACGACTAGCGGGGTACACCGGGGAGCTGTTTTTT.

This clone appeared once. The gene calls are TRBV2 and TRBJ1-5, with 7 bases that match TRBD1. V lost 6 bases and J lost 9; bases outside the gene matches: 14. Germline CDR1 reads SNHLY; CDR2 reads FYNNEI. The CDR3 extends over 15 amino acids. The CDR3 spells CASSLTGSPGGPQHF. The CDR3 bases are TGTGCCAGCAGCCTAACAGGGTCCCCAGGGGGGCCCCAGCATTTT. The whole variable domain, remainder taken from reference TRBV2 and TRBJ1-5, is EPEVTQTPSHQVTQMGQEVILRCVPISNHLYFYWYRQILGQKVEFLVSFYNNEISEKSEIFDDQFSVERPDGSNFTLKIRSTKLEDSAMYFCASSLTGSPGGPQHFGDGTRLSIL.

The rearrangement joins TRBV7-9 to TRBJ2-6; tentative D call: TRBD2 (6 bases). Trimming removed 3 bases at V and 2 bases at J, with 17 bases between. The CDR3 loop spans 18 amino acids. Germline values: CDR1 SEHNR, CDR2 FQNEAQ (reference sequence). The DNA for the CDR3 is TGTGCCAGCAGCTTCGTCCCGGGACTGAGTCCTGGGGCCAACGTCCTGACTTTC. Its protein product is CASSFVPGLSPGANVLTF.

V usage is TRBV7-8 and J usage is TRBJ2-7; 8 nucleotides match TRBD1. Germline values: CDR1 SGHVS, CDR2 FQNEAQ. This CDR3 is built from 14 residues. V shed 5 bases, J shed 6 bases, and the junction held 9 bases outside the gene matches. CDR3 in amino acids: CASSRRTGNPEQYF. CDR3 sequence (DNA): TGTGCCAGCAGCCGGAGGACAGGGAATCCCGAGCAGTACTTC.

V is TRBV25-1 and J is TRBJ1-2; 8 bases map to TRBD1. This CDR3 is built from 14 residues. V lost 2 bases to trimming and J lost 4 bases; unmatched junction nucleotides: 3. CDR1 is MGHDK and CDR2 is SYGVNS in the germline V gene. The CDR3, as DNA: TGTGCCAGCAGTGAACAGGGGGCGGCCTATGGCTACACCTTC. Amino acids: CASSEQGAAYGYTF.

The genes are TRBV5-4 and TRBJ2-5, with 10 bases aligning to TRBD2. Per germline, CDR1 SGHNT and CDR2 YYREEE (reference sequence). V lost 4 bases and J lost 2; bases outside the gene matches: 5. The CDR3 length is 15 residues. CDR3 DNA sequence: TGTGCCAGCAGCCTAGGGACTAGCGCACAAGAGACCCAGTACTTC. Its protein product is CASSLGTSAQETQYF. Combining the CDR3 with reference TRBV5-4 and TRBJ2-5 gives the whole variable domain ETGVTQSPTHLIKTRGQQVTLRCSSQSGHNTVSWYQQALGQGPQFIFQYYREEENGRGNFPPRFSGLQFPNYSSELNVNALELDDSALYLCASSLGTSAQETQYFGPGTRLLVL.

The chain couples TRBV5-4 to TRBJ2-3; D ambiguous. CDR1 and CDR2 from the germline V gene are SGHNT and YYREEE (reference sequence). Trimming removed 1 base from V and 4 bases from J, with 13 bases in between. This CDR3 has 15 residues. The CDR3: CASSLPGISADTQYF. As DNA, the CDR3 is TGTGCCAGCAGCTTGCCAGGAATATCCGCAGATACGCAGTATTTT. The variable domain in full, completed from reference TRBV5-4 and TRBJ2-3, reads ETGVTQSPTHLIKTRGQQVTLRCSSQSGHNTVSWYQQALGQGPQFIFQYYREEENGRGNFPPRFSGLQFPNYSSELNVNALELDDSALYLCASSLPGISADTQYFGPGTRLTVL.

The V call is TRBV5-4, the J call TRBJ2-5; 9 bases map to TRBD2. Looked up from germline, CDR1 is SGHNT and CDR2 is YYREEE (reference sequence). V shed 0 bases and J 4 bases; nucleotides not matched to a gene: 7. CDR3 size: 16 residues. CDR3 nucleotide sequence: TGTGCCAGCAGCTTGGGTGGACTAGCGATTAGAGAGACCCAGTACTTC. It yields the protein CASSLGGLAIRETQYF.

The chain links TRBV5-6 to TRBJ1-6, with a weak D call TRBD1 (6 bases). V was cut by 5 bases and J by 10 bases, with 10 bases left in between. CDR3 length equals 12 residues. The germline V gene has CDR1 SGHDT and CDR2 YYEEEE. CDR3 amino acids: CASRFQGSPLHF. CDR3 sequence (DNA): TGTGCCAGCAGATTTCAGGGGTCACCCCTCCACTTT.

The chain uses TRBV5-1 and TRBJ2-7; the match to TRBD1 covers 7 bases. Unmatched junction bases numbered 1, after V lost 5 bases and J lost 2 bases. Germline lookup yields CDR1 SGHRS and CDR2 YFSETQ. The CDR3 totals 12 residues. This CDR3 is CASSGTAYEQYF. In nucleotides, the CDR3 is TGCGCCAGCAGTGGGACAGCCTACGAGCAGTACTTC.

This clone occurred once. The gene calls are TRBV7-9 and TRBJ2-1, with D perhaps matching TRBD2 (6 bases). The germline CDR1 and CDR2 sequences are SEHNR and FQNEAQ (reference sequence). Trimming removed 3 bases from V and 10 bases from J, with 7 bases in between. The CDR3 runs 11 residues. CDR3 nucleotides: TGTGCCAGCAGCTTTAGCGGAGAGCAGTTCTTC. This encodes CASSFSGEQFF.

The CDR3 here is CASTPDRGLNTEAFF. The DNA of the CDR3 is TGTGCCAGTACCCCGGACAGGGGGCTGAACACTGAAGCTTTCTTT. The V call is TRBV19, the J call TRBJ1-1; 11 positions match TRBD1. The CDR3 is 15 residues long. Per the germline V gene, CDR1 is LNHDA and CDR2 is SQIVND (reference sequence). Trimming took 7 bases from V and 0 from J; bases not matched to a gene: 4.

The J gene is TRBJ1-6, the V gene TRBV7-2; D remains ambiguous. The CDR3 is 13 residues long. Germline V CDR1 and CDR2: SGHTA, FQGNSA. The V gene lost 4 bases and the J gene lost 2 bases, with 3 bases spanning the gap. The CDR3 nucleotides are TGTGCCAGCAGCTCAACCTATAATTCACCCCTCCACTTT. Its translation is CASSSTYNSPLHF.

By share of the sample, this clone is medium-sized. The chain employs TRBV10-3 and TRBJ2-3, with 10 bases lining up with TRBD1. The germline gives CDR1 ENHRY, CDR2 SYGVKD. The CDR3 length is 15 residues. Unmatched junction bases numbered 7, after V lost 8 bases and J lost 2 bases. This CDR3 is CAIGTGESHTDTQYF. The CDR3, as DNA: TGTGCCATCGGGACAGGGGAGTCCCACACAGATACGCAGTATTTT.

This chain uses TRBV29-1 with TRBJ2-1; 7 bases match TRBD1. Germline loops: CDR1 SQVTM, CDR2 ANQGSEA. The CDR3 consists of 13 residues. The V and J ends lost 4 bases and 8 bases, in that order; junction bases with no gene match: 8. CDR3 in DNA: TGCAGCGTTGGCGAGGGGGCAAAGGATGAGCAGTTCTTC. It encodes CSVGEGAKDEQFF.